The 28 T cell receptor beta chains given below trace back to one sample, sequenced in a study of regulatory T cells in long-lasting Graves disease. As for time point: newly diagnosed GD, antithyroid drugs for less than 3 months. Following extraction of RNA from PBMCs, that RNA was used to make the TCR library. According to the study, TCR beta libraries were built with iRepertoire HTBI primers and CDR3-region Arm-PCR. One entry per CDR3 protein, called by TCRdb with MiXCR from the multiplex PCR reads. Among 350,000 to 500,000 distinct CDR3 sequences, 14% were seen once, and the ten largest hold around a sixth. Another study also made use of these data, one on T cells in Graves' hyperthyroidism and ophthalmopathy.

The sample consisted of peripheral blood mononuclear cells (PBMCs), taken at new diagnosis, from a patient treated with antithyroid drugs. The receptors derive from a woman between 45 and 60 years old with Graves disease.

This chain connects TRBV4-1 to TRBJ2-3, with 12 bases aligning to TRBD2. Per germline, CDR1 MGHRA and CDR2 YSYEKL. CDR3 length equals 19 residues. Trimming took 0 bases from V and 2 from J; bases not matched to a gene: 9. CDR3 amino acids: CASSQDLASGRDFTDTQYF. The CDR3 bases are TGCGCCAGCAGCCAAGATCTGGCTAGCGGGAGGGACTTCACAGATACGCAGTATTTT.

At least ten counts were recorded for this clonotype. The V and J genes are TRBV6-1 and TRBJ2-7, with TRBD1 matching 10 bases. Per the germline V gene, CDR1 is MNHNS and CDR2 is SASEGT. The CDR3 is made up of 15 amino acids. Unmatched junction bases numbered 5, after V lost 6 bases and J lost 0 bases. CDR3 sequence (DNA): TGTGCCAGCAGGCCGCGACAGGGGGCCTCCTACGAGCAGTACTTC. Protein sequence: CASRPRQGASYEQYF.

This clonotype was seen ten or more times. The chain recombines TRBV3-1 with TRBJ1-1; 12 positions match TRBD1. The germline gives CDR1 LGHDT, CDR2 YNNKEL (reference sequence). CDR3 length equals 17 residues. Trimming removed 0 bases from V and 5 bases from J; junction bases left unmatched: 7. Here the CDR3 reads CASSQDMGTGGRTEAFF. As DNA, the CDR3 is TGTGCCAGCAGCCAAGATATGGGGACAGGGGGCCGGACTGAAGCTTTCTTT.

V usage is TRBV30 and J usage is TRBJ1-2, with 11 bases fitting TRBD1. Germline CDR1 and CDR2: GTSNPN and SVGIG (reference sequence). Trimming at V came to 3 bases and at J to 3 bases, leaving 6 bases not matched to a gene. The CDR3 totals 15 residues. The CDR3 DNA reads as TGTGCCTGGAGAGGACAGGGGGCGATTTACTATGGCTACACCTTC. It codes for CAWRGQGAIYYGYTF.

There are a few counts of this clonotype. This chain joins TRBV7-2 and TRBJ2-7; perhaps TRBD1 as D (6 bases). V lost 0 bases, J lost 4 bases, and 10 bases lay in between. The CDR3 covers 14 residues. CDR1 is SGHTA, CDR2 FQGNSA, per germline. CDR3 sequence: CASSLAQGWYEQYF. As DNA, the CDR3 is TGTGCCAGCAGCTTAGCCCAGGGGTGGTACGAGCAGTACTTC.

The rearrangement uses TRBV5-1 and TRBJ2-2, with 13 bases that match TRBD2. The junction had 9 bases not matched to a gene; V was cut back by 7 bases and J by 3 bases. Looked up from germline, CDR1 is SGHRS and CDR2 is YFSETQ. The CDR3 runs to 17 residues. Here the CDR3 DNA reads TGCGCCAGCGGTAAGGGACTAGCGGGATCGGACACCGGGGAGCTGTTTTTT. Amino acids: CASGKGLAGSDTGELFF.

This clonotype was recorded many times. The rearrangement joins TRBV28 to TRBJ2-3, with 9 positions matching TRBD1. The CDR3 extends over 14 amino acids. Germline V lookup: CDR1 MDHEN, CDR2 SYDVKM. V gave up 5 bases and J gave up 6 bases; unmatched junction bases: 6. The CDR3, as DNA: TGTGCCAGCAGTGCGGGACAGGGCGTGGATACGCAGTATTTT. It encodes CASSAGQGVDTQYF. Full variable domain (missing parts from reference TRBV28 and TRBJ2-3): DVKVTQSSRYLVKRTGEKVFLECVQDMDHENMFWYRQDPGLGLRLIYFSYDVKMKEKGDIPEGYSVSREKKERFSLILESASTNQTSMYLCASSAGQGVDTQYFGPGTRLTVL.

This clonotype was observed at least ten times. V usage is TRBV30 and J usage is TRBJ2-1; 7 bases match TRBD1. The germline CDR1 and CDR2 sequences are GTSNPN and SVGIG (reference sequence). CDR3 size: 13 residues. V gave up 4 bases and J gave up 8 bases; unmatched junction bases: 8. CDR3 nucleotides: TGTGCCTGGACCCGACAGGGCTGGGATGAGCAGTTCTTC. Its protein product is CAWTRQGWDEQFF.

V usage is TRBV29-1 and J usage is TRBJ2-5, with TRBD2 matching 7 bases. Germline V CDR1 and CDR2: SQVTM, ANQGSEA. The CDR3 runs 14 residues. Trimming removed 3 bases from V and 2 bases from J; junction bases left unmatched: 6. CDR3 coding DNA: TGCAGCGTTGAGGGCGTTAGCGGGCAAGAGACCCAGTACTTC. Translated: CSVEGVSGQETQYF.

This clonotype has a handful of counts. The chain combines TRBV3-1 with TRBJ2-1; tentatively, D is TRBD2 (5 bases). The germline V and J ends were trimmed by 1 base and 8 bases, with 12 bases remaining between them. This CDR3 is 14 amino acids long. Per germline, CDR1 LGHDT and CDR2 YNNKEL (reference sequence). CDR3: CASSQGTLRDEQFF. The CDR3 nucleotides are TGTGCCAGCAGCCAAGGCACCCTGAGGGATGAGCAGTTCTTC.

This clonotype has a handful of counts. It is likely a read error, because the conserved phenylalanine at the end of the CDR3 is missing. This CDR3 is CASSPELGKSSYNEQFL. CDR3 in DNA: TGTGCCAGCAGCCCAGAGCTCGGGAAGAGCTCCTACAATGAGCAGTTCCTC. This chain uses TRBV5-4 with TRBJ2-1; perhaps TRBD2 as D (5 bases). The CDR3 extends over 17 amino acids. Between the trimmed V and J ends, which lost 4 bases and 0 bases, there was a span of 17 bases. Germline V gene lookup returns CDR1 SGHNT and CDR2 YYREEE (reference sequence).

This chain joins TRBV30 and TRBJ1-1; D possibly corresponds to TRBD1 (5 bases). This CDR3 spans 13 amino acids. CDR1 is GTSNPN, CDR2 SVGIG, per germline (reference sequence). The V and J ends lost 2 bases and 5 bases respectively, with 12 bases between them. Written as DNA, the CDR3 is TGTGCCTGGAGTAGGGGAGCAGGGACTGAAGCTTTCTTT. Amino acid sequence: CAWSRGAGTEAFF.

Ten or more counts support this clonotype. The genes are TRBV30 and TRBJ2-7; perhaps D is TRBD1 or TRBD2 (6 bases each). Between the trimmed V and J ends, which lost 4 bases and 4 bases, there was a span of 11 bases. The CDR3 covers 12 residues. Germline V gives CDR1 GTSNPN, CDR2 SVGIG (reference sequence). The CDR3 here is CAWTRGPYEQYF. The CDR3 bases are TGTGCCTGGACACGGGGGCCTTACGAGCAGTACTTC.

This clonotype was observed at least ten times. The chain combines TRBV7-2 with TRBJ2-4, with D perhaps assigned TRBD1 or TRBD2 (5 bases each). This CDR3 spans 12 amino acids. Looked up from germline, CDR1 is SGHTA and CDR2 is FQGNSA. The germline V and J ends were trimmed by 5 bases and 15 bases, with 17 bases remaining between them. DNA of the CDR3: TGTGCCAGCAGCCCATCTCGGGGCCTAGTGTACTTC. This codes for CASSPSRGLVYF.

The CDR3 DNA is TGCAGTGCAGGAACTAGCGGGAGCCGACCCTACGAGCAGTACTTC. This gives the protein CSAGTSGSRPYEQYF. The V gene is TRBV20-1, the J gene TRBJ2-7; 11 positions match TRBD2. V lost 6 bases, J lost 2 bases, and 9 bases stayed unmatched. The CDR3 runs to 15 residues. CDR1 is DFQATT and CDR2 is SNEGSKA in the germline V gene (reference sequence).

This clonotype was counted at least ten times. The chain links TRBV20-1 to TRBJ1-1; D not resolved. V lost 3 bases and J 1 base, leaving 15 bases between the germline ends. The germline CDR1 and CDR2 sequences are DFQATT and SNEGSKA (reference sequence). This CDR3 has 15 residues. The CDR3 is CSAREDWRTNTEAFF. CDR3 nucleotides: TGCAGTGCTAGGGAGGATTGGAGGACGAACACTGAAGCTTTCTTT.

This clonotype was detected ten times or more. V usage is TRBV7-6 and J usage is TRBJ2-3, with 12 bases aligning to TRBD1. The CDR3 length is 18 residues. Looked up from germline, CDR1 is SGHVS and CDR2 is FNYEAQ. V was clipped by 3 bases and J by 4 bases; unmatched bases: 11. CDR3 residues: CASSFRPGTGGRADTQYF. The DNA of the CDR3 is TGTGCCAGCAGCTTCCGCCCCGGGACAGGGGGCAGGGCAGATACGCAGTATTTT.

In this sample, this clonotype turned up many times. This sequence joins TRBV13 and TRBJ2-5; maybe TRBD2 (7 bases). The CDR3 extends over 14 amino acids. Germline-derived CDR1 and CDR2 are PRHDT and FYEKMQ (reference sequence). V lost 5 bases, J lost 4 bases, and 14 bases lay in between. The CDR3 DNA reads TGTGCCAGCAGCCCCCAGGGGAGGGGAGAGACCCAGTACTTC. It codes for CASSPQGRGETQYF.

In its sample, this clonotype was seen many times. This chain joins TRBV3-1 and TRBJ1-1; D not resolved. Germline values: CDR1 LGHDT, CDR2 YNNKEL (reference sequence). Trimming left V 4 bases short and J 10 bases short, with 16 bases between. This CDR3 comprises 13 residues. CDR3 in amino acids: CASSLHRGMGAFF. CDR3 bases: TGTGCCAGCAGCCTCCACCGGGGTATGGGAGCTTTCTTT.

This clonotype was recorded many times. The chain combines TRBV20-1 with TRBJ2-5; the match to TRBD1 covers 9 bases. CDR1 DFQATT and CDR2 SNEGSKA come from the germline V gene (reference sequence). This CDR3 is built from 15 residues. J gave up 3 bases and V 3 bases, and 8 bases lay outside the gene matches. Here the CDR3 DNA reads TGCAGTGCTAGGAGGCCAGGGACAGGGAAAGAGACCCAGTACTTC. Translated, it gives CSARRPGTGKETQYF.

Of note for this clonotype: Given the absence of the conserved phenylalanine or tryptophan at the CDR3 end, a read error is likely. The V call is TRBV28, the J call TRBJ1-6; a possible D gene is TRBD1 (6 bases). Germline V gene lookup returns CDR1 MDHEN and CDR2 SYDVKM. This CDR3 contains 14 residues. Trimming removed 2 bases at V and 8 bases at J, with 10 bases between. CDR3 DNA: TGTGCCAGCAGTTTAATTGGACAGCATTCACCCCTCCACTCT. Amino acids: CASSLIGQHSPLHS.

This clonotype has at least ten counts. The rearrangement links TRBV7-9 to TRBJ2-1; 7 bases map to TRBD1. The CDR3 is 18 residues long. J lost 9 bases, V lost 5 bases, and 22 bases had no gene match. The V gene's germline CDR1 is SEHNR and CDR2 FQNEAQ (reference sequence). The CDR3 DNA sequence: TGTGCCAGCAGCGCAGAAACCGCTGACAGGGTTTATGGGGGTGAGCAGTTCTTC. Residues: CASSAETADRVYGGEQFF.

The sample holds many counts of this clonotype. The V call is TRBV29-1, the J call TRBJ1-1; D is undetermined. V was shortened by 6 bases and J by 5 bases, with 16 bases between the two germline ends. The CDR3 length is 13 residues. Looked up from germline, CDR1 is SQVTM and CDR2 is ANQGSEA. The CDR3 coding sequence is TGCAGCGTCGGAGATAGCCGGTCTACTGAAGCTTTCTTT. This encodes CSVGDSRSTEAFF.

The chain uses TRBV28 and TRBJ1-2, with a tentative D call TRBD1 (5 bases). The CDR3 extends over 12 amino acids. Germline V gives CDR1 MDHEN, CDR2 SYDVKM. V gave up 10 bases and J gave up 6 bases, with 15 bases separating them. The CDR3 DNA is TGTGCCATCTGGGGGGGGGGGGATGGCTACACCTTC. It yields the protein CAIWGGGDGYTF.

This rearrangement joins TRBV30 to TRBJ2-1; D remains ambiguous. The J call may be in error: the DNA end matches TRBJ2-5 better. CDR3 length equals 14 residues. The germline gives CDR1 GTSNPN, CDR2 SVGIG (reference sequence). In DNA form, the CDR3 reads TGTGCCTGGAGTCCAGGAGCGAGCCAAGAGACCCAGTACTTC. This codes for CAWSPGASQETQYF.

V is TRBV6-1 and J is TRBJ2-7, with D perhaps TRBD2 (6 bases). Per the germline V gene, CDR1 is MNHNS and CDR2 is SASEGT. Trimming pared 10 bases from V and 0 bases from J, leaving 13 bases between. The CDR3 is made up of 13 amino acids. CDR3 loop: CATRPGGSYEQYF. The CDR3 nucleotides read TGTGCCACCCGACCCGGGGGCTCCTACGAGCAGTACTTC.

This clonotype was detected only a few times. The chain joins TRBV2 to TRBJ2-7, with D maybe TRBD2 (7 bases). V lost 1 base, J lost 12 bases, and 19 bases lay in between. This CDR3 has 14 residues. Germline values: CDR1 SNHLY, CDR2 FYNNEI. The CDR3 DNA follows: TGTGCCAGCAGTGAAGGGCTAGCGGAGGGGGATCGGTACTTC. Its translation is CASSEGLAEGDRYF.

The table lists this clonotype with many counts. This chain uses TRBV12-3 or TRBV12-4 with TRBJ2-3; D unresolved. The CDR3 contains 14 residues. Trimming cost V 1 base and J 2 bases, with 7 bases left between them. This CDR3 reads CASSLVASTDTQYF. CDR3 nucleotide sequence: TGTGCCAGCAGTTTAGTAGCTTCCACAGATACGCAGTATTTT.